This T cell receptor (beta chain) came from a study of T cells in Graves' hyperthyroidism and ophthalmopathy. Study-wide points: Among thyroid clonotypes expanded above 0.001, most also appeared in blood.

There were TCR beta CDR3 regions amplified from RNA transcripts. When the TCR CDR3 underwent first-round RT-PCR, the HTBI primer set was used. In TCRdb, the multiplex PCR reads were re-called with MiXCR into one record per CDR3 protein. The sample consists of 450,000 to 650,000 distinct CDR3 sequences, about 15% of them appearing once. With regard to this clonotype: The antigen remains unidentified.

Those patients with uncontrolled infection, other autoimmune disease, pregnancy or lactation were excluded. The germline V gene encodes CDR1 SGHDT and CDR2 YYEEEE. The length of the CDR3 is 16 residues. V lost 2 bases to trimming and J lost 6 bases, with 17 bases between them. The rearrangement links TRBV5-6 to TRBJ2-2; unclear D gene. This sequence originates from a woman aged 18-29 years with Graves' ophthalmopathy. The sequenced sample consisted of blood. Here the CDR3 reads CASSFLITASAGELFF. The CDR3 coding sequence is TGTGCCAGCAGCTTTCTTATAACAGCTTCGGCCGGGGAGCTGTTTTTT.